Reported below is one TCR beta chain. Profiling relied on immunoSEQ multiplex PCR, and the TCRdb table lists in-frame clones only, not all of them. The sample includes 45,000 to 55,000 clones, 85% to 95% of them seen just once. Trimming left V 9 bases short and J 5 bases short, with 17 bases between. Looked up from germline, CDR1 is SGHRS and CDR2 is YFSETQ. This CDR3 contains 13 residues. The V call is TRBV5-1, the J call TRBJ2-5; D is possibly TRBD1 or TRBD2 (5 bases each). The TCR sequence derives from a man between 35 and 55 years old with rheumatoid arthritis. Sequenced sample: PBMCs. The CDR3 sequence is CATRVLGTETQYF. For the CDR3, the DNA is TGCGCCACCCGGGTTTTGGGGACGGAGACCCAGTACTTC.